This T cell receptor (beta chain) was retrieved from a study of T-cell memory formation after mild COVID-19. Looking at the study overall: TCR clusters showed largely donor specificity. Study results and caveats: A second wave expanding day 15 to 37 was CD4+-biased; contracting clones were balanced.

Germline V gives CDR1 SGDLS, CDR2 YYNGEE. The CDR3 has 15 amino acids. A word on this clonotype: Antigen specificity is unknown. Compared with germline, one end of the junction differs, possibly owing to a read error.

TCRdb processed the 5' RACE reads anew with MiXCR; each CDR3 protein has one entry. Here the sample spans hundreds of thousands of distinct CDR3 sequences, 20% to 25% being singletons. The sequence was obtained from an adult woman who had mild COVID-19 (a few samples of this study predate the infection). Cell type and time point are not known. The chain is built from TRBV9 and TRBJ2-1; TRBD2 matches at 10 bases. The source material was PBMCs or a T cell subset sorted from them (not recorded which). This chain's CDR3 is CASSETSGAYNEQFF. The CDR3 nucleotides read TGTGCCAGCAGCGAAACTAGCGGGGCCTATAATGAGCAGTTCTTC.